The clone carrying this T cell receptor beta chain was picked up many times. CDR3 length: 16 amino acids. The ends lost 2 bases at V and 7 bases at J; junction bases unmatched: 6. This sample is part of a study of T cells in Graves' hyperthyroidism and ophthalmopathy. Authors of the study amplified TCR beta CDR3 regions from RNA transcripts. When the TCR CDR3 underwent first-round RT-PCR, the HTBI primer set was used. TCRdb independently ran MiXCR on the multiplex PCR reads; one entry per CDR3 protein. Altogether 300,000 to 450,000 distinct CDR3 sequences are present, over 11% being singletons, with the ten largest covering approximately 9.9%. Aged 18 to 65, the patients had hyperthyroidism that was newly diagnosed and had lasted under 2 months. Exclusion of a patient resulted from uncontrolled infection, other autoimmune disease, pregnancy or lactation. 9 to 10 ml fresh peripheral blood yielded the PBMCs.

The TCR sequence derives from a woman aged 60-70 years with Graves' hyperthyroidism. The chain couples TRBV12-3 or TRBV12-4 to TRBJ1-5; TRBD1 matches 12 bases. The sample was blood. The CDR3 bases are TGTGCCAGCAGTTTACCCGGGACAGGGGGCTGGCAGCCCCAGCATTTT. Translating gives CASSLPGTGGWQPQHF.